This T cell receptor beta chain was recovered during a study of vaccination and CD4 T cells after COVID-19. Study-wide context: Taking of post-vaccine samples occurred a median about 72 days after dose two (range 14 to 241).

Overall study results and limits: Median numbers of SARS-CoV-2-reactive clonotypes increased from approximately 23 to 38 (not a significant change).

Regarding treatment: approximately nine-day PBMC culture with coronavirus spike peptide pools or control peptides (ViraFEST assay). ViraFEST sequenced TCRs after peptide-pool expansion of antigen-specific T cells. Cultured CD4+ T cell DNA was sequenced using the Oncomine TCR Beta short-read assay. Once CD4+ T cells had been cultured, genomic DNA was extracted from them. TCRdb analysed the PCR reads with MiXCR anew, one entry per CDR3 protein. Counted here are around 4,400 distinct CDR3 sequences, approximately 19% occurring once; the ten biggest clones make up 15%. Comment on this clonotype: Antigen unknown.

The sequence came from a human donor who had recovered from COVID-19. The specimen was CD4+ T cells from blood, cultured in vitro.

Here the CDR3 reads CAWSSDRGNEQFF. CDR3 bases: TGTGCCTGGAGTTCGGACAGGGGAAATGAGCAGTTCTTC. The rearrangement joins TRBV30 to TRBJ2-1; 9 bases line up with TRBD1. V gave up 2 bases and J gave up 7 bases; unmatched junction bases: 3. Looked up from germline, CDR1 is GTSNPN and CDR2 is SVGIG (reference sequence). This CDR3 has 13 amino acids.